A single sample is the source of the 8 T cell receptor beta chains below, sequenced in a study of CD8+CD57+ T cells in acquired aplastic anemia (dated by TCRdb to the late 2010s). The sample was run on an Illumina HiSeq 2000. Genomic DNA was used as template for profiling of TCR beta VDJ combinations and CDR3 sequences. TCRdb handled the public reads itself, with Q25 trimming in fastp and clone calling in MiXCR, and kept productive beta chains. When rows share a CDR3 protein, they turn into one entry using the most common DNA and genes. The sample yields roughly 200,000 distinct CDR3 sequences; more than 60% were counted once. About 42% of the sample rests with the top ten. Patients chosen for sequencing had shown expansion of CD8+CD57+ cells by flow cytometry. Sequenced: sorted CD4+, CD8+, or CD8+CD57+ T cells (not recorded which) from PBMCs. The receptors stem from a human donor with aplastic anemia.

This rearrangement joins TRBV4-1 to TRBJ1-4; maybe TRBD1 (5 bases). This CDR3 comprises 17 residues. Germline V gives CDR1 MGHRA, CDR2 YSYEKL. The V end was cut by 1 base, the J end by 8 bases, with 20 bases between. Here the CDR3 DNA reads TGCGCCAGCAGCCAAGTCGGGCAGGGAAGAGGTAGAGAAAAACTGTTTTTT. It encodes CASSQVGQGRGREKLFF.

The chain joins TRBV19 to TRBJ2-1; 8 positions match TRBD1. This CDR3 has 15 residues. Germline V gives CDR1 LNHDA, CDR2 SQIVND (reference sequence). With V trimmed by 4 bases and J by 8 bases, 10 bases remained unmatched. CDR3 amino acids: CASSRQGWGLDEQFF. CDR3 sequence (DNA): TGTGCCAGTAGTAGACAGGGGTGGGGTCTGGATGAGCAGTTCTTC.

To note about this clonotype: Since a much larger clone is just one base distant, this may be a read error. V gene TRBV6-1 combines with J gene TRBJ1-1; D is unclear. Per the germline V gene, CDR1 is MNHNS and CDR2 is SASEGT. The CDR3 runs 14 residues. CDR3 protein: CASSATESNAEAFF. The CDR3 coding sequence is TGTGCCAGCAGCGCCACCGAATCGAACGCTGAAGCTTTCTTT.

The rearrangement links TRBV24-1 to TRBJ2-2; 14 bases are a match to TRBD2. V dropped 2 bases and J dropped 7; count of bases not matched to a gene: 8. Germline assignment: CDR1 KGHDR and CDR2 SFDVKD. The CDR3 runs 18 residues. For the CDR3, the DNA is TGTGCCACCAGTGATTCTTCGGATGGACTAGCGGGGGGCGGGGAGCTGTTTTTT. It codes for CATSDSSDGLAGGGELFF.

Comment on this clonotype: A junction boundary mismatches the germline segment, possibly from a read error. This chain links TRBV25-1 with TRBJ1-1, with D maybe TRBD1 (5 bases). Germline CDR1 reads MGHDK; CDR2 reads SYGVNS. This CDR3 has 14 residues. CDR3 amino acids: CASSKLGWGTQAFF. The DNA for the CDR3 is TGTGCCAGCAGTAAATTAGGCTGGGGCACTCAAGCTTTCTTT.

This clonotype was observed a handful of times. V is TRBV7-3 and J is TRBJ2-2; D ambiguous. The germline gives CDR1 SGHTA, CDR2 FQGTGA. The CDR3 is made up of 11 amino acids. This CDR3 reads CVAANTGELFF. The CDR3 DNA follows: TGTGTTGCGGCGAACACCGGGGAGCTGTTTTTT.

This chain links TRBV7-2 with TRBJ2-7, with TRBD2 matching 8 bases. The CDR3 runs 15 residues. The junction had 7 bases not matched to a gene; V was cut back by 4 bases and J by 2 bases. Looked up from germline, CDR1 is SGHTA and CDR2 is FQGNSA. The CDR3, as DNA: TGTGCCAGCAGCTCATCGGCGGGAGGCACCTACGAGCAGTACTTC. Translated: CASSSSAGGTYEQYF.

This clonotype was found many times. V usage is TRBV28 and J usage is TRBJ1-6; TRBD1 aligns across 7 bases. The V segment lost 4 bases and the J segment 8 bases; nucleotides outside the gene matches: 5. The CDR3 contains 14 residues. Per germline, CDR1 MDHEN and CDR2 SYDVKM. Here the CDR3 DNA reads TGTGCCAGCAGTTACGGGACAGCCCATTCACCCCTCCACTTT. Its protein product is CASSYGTAHSPLHF.